This TCR beta chain was profiled in a study of beta chain features in type 1 diabetes. Study outcomes and limitations: For type 1 diabetes patients, VDJ junctions showed fewer insertions and more deletions. Patients' naive, central memory and Treg TCRB repertoires seemed closer to one another than those of healthy donors.

Deletions cut 6 bases from V and 0 bases from J, with 11 bases between. The CDR3 is 13 residues long. Germline values: CDR1 SQVTM, CDR2 ANQGSEA. Isolated RNA was reverse transcribed in full, so expressed TCRB transcripts were sequenced. Data came from immunoSEQ multiplex PCR; TCRdb stores just in-frame clones and leaves some out. The sample lists hundreds of thousands of clones; around 28% were seen once. This clone was found a few times. The antigen is not known. This rearrangement joins TRBV29-1 to TRBJ1-2; no firm D call. This clonotype was obtained from a man aged 18 to 29 in good health. The sample comprised naive CD4+ T cells from blood. The CDR3 coding sequence is TGCAGCGTAATAAGATCGACTAACTATGGCTACACCTTC. It specifies CSVIRSTNYGYTF.